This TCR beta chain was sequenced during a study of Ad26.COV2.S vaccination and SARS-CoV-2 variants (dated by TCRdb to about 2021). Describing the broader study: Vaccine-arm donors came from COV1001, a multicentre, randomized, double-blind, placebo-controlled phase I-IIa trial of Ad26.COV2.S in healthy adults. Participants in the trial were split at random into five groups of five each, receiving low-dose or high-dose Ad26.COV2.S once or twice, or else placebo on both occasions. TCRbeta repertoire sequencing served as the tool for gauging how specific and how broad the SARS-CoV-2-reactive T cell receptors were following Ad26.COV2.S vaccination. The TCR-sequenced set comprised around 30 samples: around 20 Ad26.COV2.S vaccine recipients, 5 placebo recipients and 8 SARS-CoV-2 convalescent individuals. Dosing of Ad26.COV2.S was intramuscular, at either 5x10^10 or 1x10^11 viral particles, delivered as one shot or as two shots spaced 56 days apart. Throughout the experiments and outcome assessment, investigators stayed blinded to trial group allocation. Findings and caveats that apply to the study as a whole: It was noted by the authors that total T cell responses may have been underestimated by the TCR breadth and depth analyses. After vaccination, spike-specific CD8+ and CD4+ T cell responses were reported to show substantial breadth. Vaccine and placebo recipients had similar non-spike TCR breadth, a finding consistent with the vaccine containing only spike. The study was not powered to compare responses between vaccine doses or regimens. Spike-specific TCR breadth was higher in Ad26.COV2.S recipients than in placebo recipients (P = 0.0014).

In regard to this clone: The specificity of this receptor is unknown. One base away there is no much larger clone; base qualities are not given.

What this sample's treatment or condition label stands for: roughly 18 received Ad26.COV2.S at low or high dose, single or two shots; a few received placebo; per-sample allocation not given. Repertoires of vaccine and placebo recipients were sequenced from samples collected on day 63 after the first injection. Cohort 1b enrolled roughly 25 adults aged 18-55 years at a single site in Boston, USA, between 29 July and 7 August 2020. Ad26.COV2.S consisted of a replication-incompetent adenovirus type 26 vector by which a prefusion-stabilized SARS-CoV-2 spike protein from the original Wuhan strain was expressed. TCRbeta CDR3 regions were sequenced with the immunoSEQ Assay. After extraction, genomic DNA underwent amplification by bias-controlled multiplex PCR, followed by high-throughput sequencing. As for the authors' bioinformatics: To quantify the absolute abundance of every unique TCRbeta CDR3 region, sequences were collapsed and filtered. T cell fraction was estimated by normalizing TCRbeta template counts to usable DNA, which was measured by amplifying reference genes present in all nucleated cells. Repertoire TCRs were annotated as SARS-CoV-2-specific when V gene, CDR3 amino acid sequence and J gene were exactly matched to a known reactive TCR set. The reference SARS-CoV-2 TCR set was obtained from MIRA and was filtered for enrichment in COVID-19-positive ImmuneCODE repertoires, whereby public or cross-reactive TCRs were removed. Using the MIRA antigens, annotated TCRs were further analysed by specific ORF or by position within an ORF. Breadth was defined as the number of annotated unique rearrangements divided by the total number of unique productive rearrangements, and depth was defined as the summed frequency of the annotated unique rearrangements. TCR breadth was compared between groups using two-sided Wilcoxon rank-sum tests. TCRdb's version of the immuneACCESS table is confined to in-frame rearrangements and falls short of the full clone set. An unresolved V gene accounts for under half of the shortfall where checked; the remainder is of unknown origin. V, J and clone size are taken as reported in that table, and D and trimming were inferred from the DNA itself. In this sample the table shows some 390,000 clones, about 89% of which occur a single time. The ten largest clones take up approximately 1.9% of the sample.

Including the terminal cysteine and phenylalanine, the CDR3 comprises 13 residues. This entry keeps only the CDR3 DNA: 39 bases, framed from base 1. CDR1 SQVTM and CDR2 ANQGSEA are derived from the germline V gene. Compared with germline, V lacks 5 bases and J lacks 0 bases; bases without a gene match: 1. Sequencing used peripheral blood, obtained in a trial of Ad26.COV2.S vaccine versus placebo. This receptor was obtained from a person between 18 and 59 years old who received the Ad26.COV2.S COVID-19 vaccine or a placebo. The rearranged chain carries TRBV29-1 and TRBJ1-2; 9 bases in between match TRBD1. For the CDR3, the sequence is CSVWDRANYGYTF. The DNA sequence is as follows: TGCAGCGTTTGGGACAGGGCTAACTATGGCTACACCTTC. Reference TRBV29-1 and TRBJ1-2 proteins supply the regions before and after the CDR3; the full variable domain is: SAVISQKPSRDICQRGTSLTIQCQVDSQVTMMFWYRQQPGQSLTLIATANQGSEATYESGFVIDKFPISRPNLTFSTLTVSNMSPEDSSIYLCSVWDRANYGYTFGSGTRLTVV.